The 19 T cell receptor beta chains listed next were all sequenced from one sample in a study of cytotoxic CD8 clonotypes in ibrutinib-treated CLL. Only in-frame clones appear in the TCRdb table, and some are missing; sequencing was by immunoSEQ multiplex PCR. The sample carries around 300,000 clones, about 80% recorded once. Material: PBMCs, obtained before ibrutinib treatment. Receptors were obtained from a human donor with chronic lymphocytic leukemia.

This clone was counted a few times. V is TRBV11-2 and J is TRBJ1-1; 10 nucleotides agree with TRBD1. V shed 4 bases, J shed 3 bases, and the junction held 5 bases outside the gene matches. The germline CDR1 and CDR2 sequences are SGHAT and FQNNGV. This CDR3 contains 15 residues. CDR3 coding DNA: TGTGCCAGCAGCTCCGGACAGGGGGTTTACACTGAAGCTTTCTTT. Translated: CASSSGQGVYTEAFF.

Remarks on this clone: The same CDR3 arises from other DNA sequences in this sample as well. The gene calls are TRBV30 and TRBJ1-1; D gene uncertain. The CDR3 is 11 residues long. Germline V gene sequence: CDR1 GTSNPN, CDR2 SVGIG (reference sequence). V was pared by 3 bases and J by 1 base, with 3 bases between. CDR3 DNA sequence: TGTGCCTGGAGCCGGAACACTGAAGCTTTCTTT. Its translation: CAWSRNTEAFF.

This chain connects TRBV5-4 to TRBJ1-1; D remains ambiguous. V was trimmed by 0 bases and J by 4 bases, leaving 13 bases between them. This CDR3 region has 15 residues. In germline, CDR1 is SGHNT, CDR2 YYREEE (reference sequence). CDR3 loop: CASSLDPGFGTEAFF. CDR3 coding DNA: TGTGCCAGCAGCTTGGATCCGGGCTTTGGCACTGAAGCTTTCTTT.

Of note for this clone: One end of the junction is discordant with germline, which a read error may explain. V gene TRBV13 combines with J gene TRBJ2-3, with D perhaps matching TRBD1 (5 bases). Germline lookup yields CDR1 PRHDT and CDR2 FYEKMQ (reference sequence). The CDR3 loop spans 17 amino acids. CDR3 nucleotide sequence: TGTGCCGGCAGCTCCCCACCCACTGTGACAGGCACAGATACGCAGTATTTT. Its translation is CAGSSPPTVTGTDTQYF.

The V gene is TRBV7-9, the J gene TRBJ2-1, with 11 nucleotides matching TRBD1. Germline V gives CDR1 SEHNR, CDR2 FQNEAQ (reference sequence). The J segment lost 6 bases and the V segment lost 5 bases, leaving 6 bases of the junction unmatched. The CDR3 is made up of 15 amino acids. CDR3 bases: TGTGCCAGCAGCCGTTACGGGACAGGGGGCAATGAGCAGTTCTTC. Its protein product is CASSRYGTGGNEQFF.

The CDR3 nucleotides are TGCGCCAGCAGCCGGGTGGCTAGCGGGAGGTCTCCCTACGAGCAGTACTTC. It specifies CASSRVASGRSPYEQYF. The chain joins TRBV4-3 to TRBJ2-7; TRBD2 matches 11 bases. CDR3 size: 17 residues. Germline CDR1 reads LGHNA; CDR2 reads YSLEER. V shed 4 bases and J 2 bases; nucleotides not matched to a gene: 10.

The CDR3 nucleotides are TGTGCCAGCAGCTTTGCGGGAGCTAGAGAGCAGTACTTC. Protein product: CASSFAGAREQYF. The genes are TRBV5-4 and TRBJ2-7; the match to TRBD2 covers 7 bases. The V and J ends lost 2 bases and 7 bases, in that order; junction bases with no gene match: 6. The CDR3 consists of 13 residues. CDR1 SGHNT and CDR2 YYREEE come from the germline V gene (reference sequence). Filled out from reference TRBV5-4 and TRBJ2-7, the complete variable domain reads ETGVTQSPTHLIKTRGQQVTLRCSSQSGHNTVSWYQQALGQGPQFIFQYYREEENGRGNFPPRFSGLQFPNYSSELNVNALELDDSALYLCASSFAGAREQYFGPGTRLTVT.

The genes are TRBV27 and TRBJ2-7; TRBD2 aligns across 8 bases. This CDR3 has 17 residues. CDR1 and CDR2 from the germline V gene are MNHEY and SMNVEV (reference sequence). V dropped 5 bases and J dropped 0; count of bases not matched to a gene: 12. CDR3 DNA sequence: TGTGCCAGCAGTCTAACGCCGGGACTAGGTTACTCCTACGAGCAGTACTTC. Encoded protein: CASSLTPGLGYSYEQYF.

The chain recombines TRBV28 with TRBJ2-7; 7 bases fit TRBD1. The ends lost 6 bases at V and 2 bases at J; junction bases unmatched: 7. The germline V gene has CDR1 MDHEN and CDR2 SYDVKM. The CDR3 covers 14 residues. The CDR3 coding sequence is TGTGCCAGCAGACCACCGACAGGGACCTACGAGCAGTACTTC. Translated, it gives CASRPPTGTYEQYF.

This chain links TRBV5-1 with TRBJ2-7; weak D call: TRBD1 (6 bases). The germline V and J ends were trimmed by 1 base and 7 bases, with 9 bases remaining between them. Germline CDR1 reads SGHRS; CDR2 reads YFSETQ. The CDR3 is made up of 12 amino acids. The CDR3: CASSLTDREQYF. The CDR3, as DNA: TGCGCCAGCAGCTTGACAGACAGGGAGCAGTACTTC.

The rearrangement links TRBV30 to TRBJ1-3; D might be TRBD1 (5 bases). CDR1 GTSNPN and CDR2 SVGIG come from the germline V gene (reference sequence). The CDR3 is made up of 15 amino acids. V lost 2 bases to trimming and J lost 0 bases, with 11 bases between them. CDR3 residues: CAWSRLGPSGNTIYF. As DNA, the CDR3 is TGTGCCTGGAGTCGGCTGGGGCCCTCTGGAAACACCATATATTTT.

V is TRBV19 and J is TRBJ2-5; no clear D. CDR1 LNHDA and CDR2 SQIVND come from the germline V gene (reference sequence). The CDR3 extends over 13 amino acids. V lost 6 bases and J 5 bases, leaving 13 bases between the germline ends. This CDR3 reads CASRPQGTETQYF. The DNA of the CDR3 is TGTGCCAGTAGACCACAAGGAACGGAGACCCAGTACTTC. Supplemented by reference TRBV19 and TRBJ2-5, the full variable domain reads DGGITQSPKYLFRKEGQNVTLSCEQNLNHDAMYWYRQDPGQGLRLIYYSQIVNDFQKGDIAEGYSVSREKKESFPLTVTSAQKNPTAFYLCASRPQGTETQYFGPGTRLLVL.

The CDR3: CASSQGGTSGRGINYEQYF. The CDR3 DNA is TGTGCCAGCAGCCAAGGGGGGACTAGCGGGAGAGGGATCAACTACGAGCAGTACTTC. The J gene is TRBJ2-7, the V gene TRBV14, with TRBD2 matching 14 bases. V shed 1 base, J shed 3 bases, and the junction held 11 bases outside the gene matches. The CDR3 runs to 19 residues. Germline V gene sequence: CDR1 SGHDN, CDR2 FVKESK.

The chain couples TRBV7-2 to TRBJ1-2, with 7 bases fitting TRBD1. V dropped 4 bases and J dropped 4; count of bases not matched to a gene: 6. This CDR3 spans 14 amino acids. From germline, CDR1 is SGHTA and CDR2 FQGNSA. CDR3 region: CASSSYRGPYGYTF. As DNA, the CDR3 is TGTGCCAGCAGCTCATACAGGGGCCCCTATGGCTACACCTTC.

This chain uses TRBV27 with TRBJ1-1, with 11 bases matching TRBD1. CDR1 MNHEY and CDR2 SMNVEV come from the germline V gene (reference sequence). This CDR3 comprises 15 residues. Trimming at V came to 6 bases and at J to 4 bases, leaving 7 bases not matched to a gene. The CDR3 loop reads CASRRGQGASTEAFF. Written as DNA, the CDR3 is TGTGCCAGCAGACGCGGACAGGGGGCGAGCACTGAAGCTTTCTTT.

This clone showed up just once. The rearrangement uses TRBV9 and TRBJ2-2, with TRBD2 matching 9 bases. CDR3 length equals 16 residues. Germline CDR1 is SGDLS and CDR2 is YYNGEE. V was pared by 0 bases and J by 5 bases, with 5 bases of the junction left unmatched. DNA of the CDR3: TGTGCCAGCAGCGTAGTAGCGGGAGTATATACCGGGGAGCTGTTTTTT. Protein: CASSVVAGVYTGELFF.

The V and J genes are TRBV5-4 and TRBJ2-3; 7 positions match TRBD2. The length of the CDR3 is 16 residues. The V gene's germline CDR1 is SGHNT and CDR2 YYREEE (reference sequence). J was trimmed by 4 bases and V by 4 bases; bases with no gene match: 12. The CDR3 DNA is TGTGCCAGCAGCCGTCCTAGCGGCAATGTGGCAGATACGCAGTATTTT. Translation: CASSRPSGNVADTQYF.

This clone was picked up a small number of times. The chain combines TRBV2 with TRBJ2-7, with 8 bases that match TRBD2. Germline CDR1 is SNHLY and CDR2 is FYNNEI. This CDR3 is built from 16 residues. V lost 4 bases to trimming and J lost 6 bases; unmatched junction nucleotides: 14. The CDR3 DNA is TGTGCCAGCAGTGTGGGTAGCGGGATAGGGACCAGCGAGCAGTACTTC. It codes for CASSVGSGIGTSEQYF. Drawing the rest from reference TRBV2 and TRBJ2-7, the complete variable domain is EPEVTQTPSHQVTQMGQEVILRCVPISNHLYFYWYRQILGQKVEFLVSFYNNEISEKSEIFDDQFSVERPDGSNFTLKIRSTKLEDSAMYFCASSVGSGIGTSEQYFGPGTRLTVT.

This clone was counted only a few times. The V and J genes are TRBV5-1 and TRBJ2-5; D gene ambiguous. The V gene's germline CDR1 is SGHRS and CDR2 YFSETQ. Trimming took off 4 bases at V and 4 bases at J, with 8 bases between the two ends. There are 12 residues in the CDR3. The CDR3 sequence is CASSTRRETQYF. In nucleotides, the CDR3 is TGCGCCAGCAGCACTCGTAGAGAGACCCAGTACTTC.